This T cell receptor (beta chain) emerged from a study of blood T cell repertoires in COVID-19. Overall study: Sites in the United States, Italy and Spain provided acute and convalescent COVID-19 samples.

Data came from immunoSEQ multiplex PCR; TCRdb stores just in-frame clones and leaves some out. The sample lists some 180,000 clones, about 84% seen once, with under 8.5% in the top ten. Looked up from germline, CDR1 is LNHDA and CDR2 is SQIVND (reference sequence). Trimming cost V 7 bases and J 3 bases; bases outside gene matches: 2. The CDR3 has 13 residues. The rearrangement links TRBV19 to TRBJ2-1; 8 bases match TRBD2. The TCR comes from a human donor in a cohort sampled during active COVID-19. Sequencing was done on a sample of peripheral blood. The CDR3 DNA sequence: TGTGCCAGTAATAGCGGGGACTACAATGAGCAGTTCTTC. Its protein product is CASNSGDYNEQFF.